Following are 14 T cell receptor beta chains from one sample sequenced in a study of control samples from healthy donors and cancer patients. Method: immunoSEQ multiplex PCR; TCRdb's copy keeps in-frame clones and lacks some. This table holds about 17,000 clones, around 90% found once. Sequencing input: PBMCs. The receptors were sampled from a man aged 55-75 years with head and neck cancer.

This chain joins TRBV19 and TRBJ1-5; perhaps TRBD1 as D (6 bases). The V end lost 6 bases, the J end lost 0 bases, and 27 bases lay between the germline ends. The CDR3 extends over 20 amino acids. Germline CDR1 and CDR2: LNHDA and SQIVND (reference sequence). The CDR3 nucleotides read TGTGCCAGTAGCAAATGGCCCGTTAATCGGGACACTTATAGCAATCAGCCCCAGCATTTT. Translating it yields CASSKWPVNRDTYSNQPQHF.

The gene calls are TRBV12-3 or TRBV12-4 and TRBJ2-1, with a possible D match to TRBD1 (6 bases). Trimming removed 6 bases at V and 5 bases at J, with 11 bases between. CDR3 length equals 13 residues. This CDR3 reads CASRSDRNNEQFF. As DNA, the CDR3 is TGTGCCAGCAGGTCGGACAGAAACAATGAGCAGTTCTTC.

The table lists this clone with a few counts. The chain links TRBV23-1 to TRBJ2-7; D gene unclear. TRBV23-1 is placed among ORFs of uncertain function. This CDR3 has 12 residues. Trimming left V 0 bases short and J 6 bases short, with 6 bases between. The CDR3 region has the DNA TGCGCCAGCAGTCAATCGACGGCCGAGCAGTACTTC. Translating gives CASSQSTAEQYF.

This rearrangement joins TRBV6-6 to TRBJ2-4; 14 nucleotides line up with TRBD2. The V segment lost 6 bases and the J segment 0 bases; nucleotides outside the gene matches: 13. The CDR3 loop spans 20 amino acids. Germline CDR1 MNHNY, CDR2 SVGAGI (reference sequence). CDR3: CASSPRLAGGPWRAKNIQYF. CDR3 coding DNA: TGTGCCAGCAGCCCCAGACTAGCGGGGGGGCCGTGGAGAGCCAAAAACATTCAGTACTTC.

The V and J genes are TRBV3-1 (or the pseudogene TRBV3-2) and TRBJ1-5, with TRBD1 identical over 9 bases. Germline CDR1 and CDR2: LGHDT and YNNKEL (reference sequence). This CDR3 contains 14 residues. The V gene end was trimmed by 3 bases and the J gene end by 7 bases; junction bases not matched to a gene: 4. The CDR3 loop is CASSQGQGRQPQHF. In DNA, the CDR3 is TGTGCCAGCAGCCAGGGACAGGGCCGCCAGCCCCAGCATTTT.

The chain recombines TRBV5-1 with TRBJ2-3, with TRBD2 as a possible D gene (5 bases). CDR3 length equals 16 residues. Germline CDR1 and CDR2: SGHRS and YFSETQ. Trimming took off 2 bases at V and 2 bases at J, with 15 bases between the two ends. This CDR3 reads CASSLGANSDTDTQYF. DNA for the CDR3: TGCGCCAGCAGCTTAGGAGCGAATAGCGACACAGATACGCAGTATTTT.

This rearrangement joins TRBV5-5 to TRBJ1-4; D ambiguous. The V and J ends lost 3 bases and 8 bases respectively, with 11 bases between them. This CDR3 is 13 amino acids long. Germline CDR1 reads SGHKS; CDR2 reads YYEKEE (reference sequence). CDR3 in amino acids: CASSSGIQEKLFF. The CDR3 bases are TGTGCCAGCAGCTCCGGGATACAAGAAAAACTGTTTTTT.

V is TRBV19 and J is TRBJ2-1; no definite D call. This CDR3 contains 13 residues. Trimming left V 2 bases short and J 4 bases short, with 6 bases between. Germline CDR1 reads LNHDA; CDR2 reads SQIVND (reference sequence). CDR3 nucleotide sequence: TGTGCCAGTAGTATACAGCTTTACAATGAGCAGTTCTTC. It encodes CASSIQLYNEQFF.

The chain employs TRBV6-6 and TRBJ2-7; tentatively, D is TRBD2 (6 bases). CDR3 length: 14 amino acids. Looked up from germline, CDR1 is MNHNY and CDR2 is SVGAGI (reference sequence). V was cut by 0 bases and J by 3 bases, with 9 bases left in between. The DNA for the CDR3 is TGTGCCAGCAGTTACTCAGGCGGGAACTACGAGCAGTACTTC. Its translation: CASSYSGGNYEQYF.

The genes are TRBV2 and TRBJ2-1, with 10 bases fitting TRBD2. Per the germline V gene, CDR1 is SNHLY and CDR2 is FYNNEI. The CDR3 is made up of 16 amino acids. V trimming: 3 bases; J trimming: 8 bases; junction bases outside the gene matches: 10. In DNA form, the CDR3 reads TGTGCCAGCAGTGACCCGGGACTAGCGAGGATCGATGAGCAGTTCTTC. It encodes CASSDPGLARIDEQFF.

The rearrangement links TRBV7-2 to TRBJ2-4; D gene unclear. The CDR3 is 15 residues long. Germline CDR1 is SGHTA and CDR2 is FQGNSA. The V end was cut by 5 bases, the J end by 6 bases, with 17 bases between. CDR3 nucleotides: TGTGCCAGCAGCCCCGGCGGTGCGCTCGGAAACATTCAGTACTTC. This encodes CASSPGGALGNIQYF.

The V gene is TRBV10-3, the J gene TRBJ2-3; no clear D gene. Germline loops: CDR1 ENHRY, CDR2 SYGVKD. V was clipped by 7 bases and J by 0 bases, with 8 bases between them. CDR3 length: 13 amino acids. CDR3 nucleotide sequence: TGTGCCATCAAGGGCGTTAGCACAGATACGCAGTATTTT. This translates into CAIKGVSTDTQYF.

The chain has TRBV29-1 and TRBJ2-7, with D maybe TRBD2 (6 bases). Trimming left V 6 bases short and J 3 bases short, with 9 bases between. This CDR3 has 11 amino acids. Per the germline V gene, CDR1 is SQVTM and CDR2 is ANQGSEA. The DNA of the CDR3 is TGCAGCGTCACCGGGGGCTACGAGCAGTACTTC. It yields the protein CSVTGGYEQYF.

This clone was seen just once. The chain's CDR3 is CASREGPNQPQHF. The CDR3 DNA reads TGTGCCAGCCGGGAGGGTCCCAATCAGCCCCAGCATTTT. This chain connects TRBV2 to TRBJ1-5; D is unresolved. The CDR3 extends over 13 amino acids. V gave up 8 bases and J gave up 3 bases, with 11 bases separating them. Germline CDR1 is SNHLY and CDR2 is FYNNEI.